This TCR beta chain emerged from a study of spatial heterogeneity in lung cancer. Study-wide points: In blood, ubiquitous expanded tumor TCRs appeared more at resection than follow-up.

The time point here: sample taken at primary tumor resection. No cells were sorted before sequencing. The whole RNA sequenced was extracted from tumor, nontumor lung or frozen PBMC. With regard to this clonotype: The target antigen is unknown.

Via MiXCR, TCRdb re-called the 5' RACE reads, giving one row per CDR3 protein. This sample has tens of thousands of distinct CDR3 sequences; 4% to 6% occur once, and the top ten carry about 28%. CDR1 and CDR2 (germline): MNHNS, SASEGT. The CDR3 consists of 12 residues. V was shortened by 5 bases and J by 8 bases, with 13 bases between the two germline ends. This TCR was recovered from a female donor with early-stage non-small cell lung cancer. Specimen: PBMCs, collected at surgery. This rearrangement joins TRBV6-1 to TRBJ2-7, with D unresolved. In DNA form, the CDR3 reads TGTGCCAGCAGTTTGCCCCCCCTGAAGCAGTACTTC. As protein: CASSLPPLKQYF.